The 29 T cell receptor beta chains below were found in one sample sequenced in a study of T cell responses to AZD1222 COVID-19 vaccine. Produced via immunoSEQ multiplex PCR; TCRdb's table is partial and in-frame only. The sample has about 180,000 clones, around 94% seen once. Sequencing was performed on peripheral blood, taken 28 days after the second AZD1222 dose. Receptors originate from an adult who received the AZD1222 COVID-19 vaccine.

The chain joins TRBV27 to TRBJ1-1; no firm D call. CDR3 size: 13 residues. Between the trimmed V and J ends, which lost 3 bases and 1 base, there was a span of 6 bases. Germline loops: CDR1 MNHEY, CDR2 SMNVEV (reference sequence). The CDR3 DNA follows: TGTGCCAGCAGTTTTCAAGAGAACACTGAAGCTTTCTTT. It encodes CASSFQENTEAFF.

V is TRBV19 and J is TRBJ1-2; possible D gene TRBD1, 5 bases. Germline V gene lookup returns CDR1 LNHDA and CDR2 SQIVND (reference sequence). V was shortened by 6 bases and J by 4 bases, with 18 bases between the two germline ends. The CDR3 is 15 amino acids. CDR3 residues: CASSPLGRVGYGYTF. The CDR3 nucleotides read TGTGCCAGTAGCCCCTTGGGCAGGGTGGGCTATGGCTACACCTTC. The whole variable domain, filled in from reference TRBV19 and TRBJ1-2, reads DGGITQSPKYLFRKEGQNVTLSCEQNLNHDAMYWYRQDPGQGLRLIYYSQIVNDFQKGDIAEGYSVSREKKESFPLTVTSAQKNPTAFYLCASSPLGRVGYGYTFGSGTRLTVV.

This chain uses TRBV5-1 with TRBJ2-1; a possible D gene is TRBD2 (6 bases). The CDR3 is 16 residues long. Trimming took off 5 bases at V and 5 bases at J, with 20 bases between the two ends. Germline CDR1 reads SGHRS; CDR2 reads YFSETQ. CDR3 sequence reads: CASSQRGGTRHNEQFF. CDR3 DNA: TGCGCCAGCAGTCAACGCGGAGGGACGAGACACAATGAGCAGTTCTTC.

V gene TRBV12-3 or TRBV12-4 combines with J gene TRBJ2-2; D uncertain. The CDR3 has 12 residues. Deletions cut 5 bases from V and 4 bases from J, with 5 bases between. The CDR3 here is CASSGTTGELFF. CDR3 nucleotides: TGTGCCAGCAGTGGCACCACCGGGGAGCTGTTTTTT.

For the CDR3, the DNA is TGTGCCAGTAGTATATTAGCGGGGGGGCCAACAGATACGCAGTATTTT. Its protein product is CASSILAGGPTDTQYF. The chain recombines TRBV19 with TRBJ2-3, with 11 bases aligning to TRBD2. Germline CDR1 is LNHDA and CDR2 is SQIVND (reference sequence). The CDR3 length is 16 residues. The V gene end was trimmed by 2 bases and the J gene end by 3 bases; junction bases not matched to a gene: 4.

This clone was counted once. The chain combines TRBV25-1 with TRBJ1-1; 8 nucleotides line up with TRBD1. Trimming cost V 3 bases and J 6 bases; bases outside gene matches: 9. The CDR3 runs to 15 residues. Germline V gene sequence: CDR1 MGHDK, CDR2 SYGVNS. CDR3 DNA sequence: TGTGCCAGCAGTGATGCGACAGGGGTAAGTTCTGAAGCTTTCTTT. It codes for CASSDATGVSSEAFF.

This chain links TRBV6-5 with TRBJ2-1; 8 nucleotides match TRBD1. Germline V gives CDR1 MNHEY, CDR2 SVGAGI. CDR3 length: 13 residues. Trimming cost V 6 bases and J 9 bases; bases outside gene matches: 7. The CDR3 DNA follows: TGTGCCAGCAGGAACCCAGGGGGCCCTGAGCAGTTCTTC. Residues: CASRNPGGPEQFF.

The chain joins TRBV3-1 (or the pseudogene TRBV3-2) to TRBJ1-2; D uncertain. V shed 2 bases and J shed 3 bases, with 10 bases lying between them. CDR3 size: 14 residues. From germline, CDR1 is LGHDT and CDR2 YNNKEL (reference sequence). The CDR3 DNA reads as TGTGCCAGCAGCCAAAGAGGCGAGCACTATGGCTACACCTTC. It specifies CASSQRGEHYGYTF.

The V gene is TRBV19, the J gene TRBJ1-5; no clear D. Trimming removed 4 bases from V and 7 bases from J, with 8 bases in between. Per germline, CDR1 LNHDA and CDR2 SQIVND (reference sequence). CDR3 size: 12 residues. The CDR3 DNA reads TGTGCCAGTAGTACAAAGGACCAGCCCCAGCATTTT. It encodes CASSTKDQPQHF.

This rearrangement joins TRBV3-1 (or the pseudogene TRBV3-2) to TRBJ2-7, with D uncertain. Looked up from germline, CDR1 is LGHDT and CDR2 is YNNKEL (reference sequence). This CDR3 spans 12 amino acids. V was trimmed by 4 bases and J by 3 bases, leaving 7 bases between them. CDR3 bases: TGTGCCAGCAGCCGGGATGGCTACGAGCAGTACTTC. Its protein product is CASSRDGYEQYF.

The rearrangement links TRBV12-3 or TRBV12-4 to TRBJ1-5; no reliable D call. CDR3 length equals 12 residues. The V end lost 4 bases, the J end lost 2 bases, and 3 bases lay between the germline ends. CDR3 sequence: CASSYGNQPQHF. CDR3 nucleotide sequence: TGTGCCAGCAGTTACGGCAATCAGCCCCAGCATTTT.

V is TRBV27 and J is TRBJ2-7, with a possible D match to TRBD2 (6 bases). CDR1 MNHEY and CDR2 SMNVEV come from the germline V gene (reference sequence). This CDR3 comprises 19 residues. V shed 1 base and J shed 2 bases, with 24 bases lying between them. The CDR3 spells CASSLYPPGGDFYPYEQYF. The CDR3 coding sequence is TGTGCCAGCAGTTTATACCCCCCCGGAGGGGATTTTTACCCCTACGAGCAGTACTTC.

This chain connects TRBV5-5 to TRBJ2-3, with D tentatively TRBD2 (5 bases). The CDR3 length is 14 residues. Germline assignment: CDR1 SGHKS and CDR2 YYEKEE (reference sequence). Trimming pared 2 bases from V and 0 bases from J, leaving 7 bases between. In DNA, the CDR3 is TGTGCCAGCAGCTTCCAGCGGAGCACAGATACGCAGTATTTT. Residues: CASSFQRSTDTQYF. Complete variable domain (other parts from reference TRBV5-5 and TRBJ2-3): DAGVTQSPTHLIKTRGQQVTLRCSPISGHKSVSWYQQVLGQGPQFIFQYYEKEERGRGNFPDRFSARQFPNYSSELNVNALLLGDSALYLCASSFQRSTDTQYFGPGTRLTVL.

The chain is built from TRBV15 and TRBJ2-1, with D perhaps TRBD1 (5 bases). V lost 0 bases and J 4 bases, leaving 10 bases between the germline ends. The CDR3 spans 15 residues. Germline V gene lookup returns CDR1 LNHNV and CDR2 YYDKDF (reference sequence). This CDR3 is CATSRDGADYNEQFF. CDR3 nucleotides: TGTGCCACCAGCAGAGATGGGGCAGATTACAATGAGCAGTTCTTC.

This chain's CDR3 is CASSLEGGAGQPQHF. CDR3 DNA: TGCGCCAGCAGCTTGGAGGGGGGAGCGGGTCAGCCCCAGCATTTT. The V gene is TRBV5-1, the J gene TRBJ1-5; D may be TRBD1 (6 bases). This CDR3 is built from 15 residues. Germline V gene sequence: CDR1 SGHRS, CDR2 YFSETQ. Trimming took 0 bases from V and 6 from J, leaving 13 bases between them.

The chain employs TRBV6-5 and TRBJ2-5; D is unclear. Deletions cut 1 base from V and 4 bases from J, with 1 base between. This CDR3 has 11 residues. In germline, CDR1 is MNHEY, CDR2 SVGAGI. This CDR3 is CASSYLETQYF. The CDR3 DNA is TGTGCCAGCAGTTACTTAGAGACCCAGTACTTC.

CDR3 sequence: CASSYLGGSEAFF. The CDR3 DNA reads TGTGCCAGCAGTTATCTGGGGGGCAGTGAAGCTTTCTTT. The rearrangement uses TRBV6-5 and TRBJ1-1; the D gene is possibly TRBD1 (6 bases). This CDR3 region has 13 residues. V was shortened by 3 bases and J by 7 bases, with 12 bases between the two germline ends. The germline V gene encodes CDR1 MNHEY and CDR2 SVGAGI.

J is TRBJ2-5 and V is TRBV7-2; tentative D call: TRBD2 (7 bases). V was trimmed by 2 bases and J by 5 bases, leaving 15 bases between them. The germline V gene has CDR1 SGHTA and CDR2 FQGNSA. The CDR3 contains 15 residues. CDR3 nucleotides: TGTGCCAGCAGCTTATCGGGGGGCCGGAGGGAGACCCAGTACTTC. Encoded protein: CASSLSGGRRETQYF.

This clone came up once. The genes are TRBV6-5 and TRBJ1-2; D is unresolved. The germline V gene encodes CDR1 MNHEY and CDR2 SVGAGI. The CDR3 is 14 residues long. Trimming stripped 0 bases from V and 8 bases from J, with 13 bases between. The DNA for the CDR3 is TGTGCCAGCAGTTACTCCCGGGAGAGTAGGGGCTACACCTTC. Encoded protein: CASSYSRESRGYTF.

The gene calls are TRBV27 and TRBJ1-1; no clear D. The germline CDR1 and CDR2 sequences are MNHEY and SMNVEV (reference sequence). This CDR3 has 16 amino acids. Trimming stripped 5 bases from V and 3 bases from J, with 19 bases between. Here the CDR3 reads CASSATRERRDTEAFF. CDR3 DNA: TGTGCCAGCAGTGCCACCCGGGAAAGGAGAGACACTGAAGCTTTCTTT.

The chain is built from TRBV19 and TRBJ1-1, with D possibly TRBD1 on 5 matching bases. Per the germline V gene, CDR1 is LNHDA and CDR2 is SQIVND (reference sequence). The CDR3 has 14 residues. The V and J ends lost 10 bases and 4 bases respectively, with 19 bases between them. Here the CDR3 DNA reads TGTGCCACCCCGCGGGGCCAAGGAGGCACTGAAGCTTTCTTT. Its protein product is CATPRGQGGTEAFF.

The rearrangement links TRBV7-9 to TRBJ1-5, with 7 positions matching TRBD1. CDR1 is SEHNR, CDR2 FQNEAQ, per germline (reference sequence). The V segment lost 4 bases and the J segment 9 bases; nucleotides outside the gene matches: 6. This CDR3 contains 13 residues. This CDR3 is CASSSLQGSPQHF. The CDR3 DNA follows: TGTGCCAGCAGCTCACTACAGGGGTCGCCCCAGCATTTT.

The chain uses TRBV30 and TRBJ2-1; D gene unclear. Trimming shortened V by 0 bases and J by 7 bases, and 16 bases separated the two germline ends. Germline values: CDR1 GTSNPN, CDR2 SVGIG (reference sequence). There are 15 residues in the CDR3. The CDR3 protein is CAWSVIRSGLNEQFF. The CDR3 nucleotides read TGTGCCTGGAGTGTAATTAGGAGTGGGTTAAATGAGCAGTTCTTC.

The V gene is TRBV9, the J gene TRBJ2-1; D is possibly TRBD2 (7 bases). Germline lookup yields CDR1 SGDLS and CDR2 YYNGEE. The germline V and J ends were trimmed by 0 bases and 8 bases, with 18 bases remaining between them. The CDR3 is made up of 16 amino acids. The CDR3 reads CASSVVVGGREHEQFF. CDR3 nucleotide sequence: TGTGCCAGCAGCGTAGTTGTTGGGGGGCGGGAGCATGAGCAGTTCTTC.

The genes are TRBV2 and TRBJ1-1, with 8 bases lining up with TRBD1. Trimming took 8 bases from V and 0 from J; bases not matched to a gene: 2. This CDR3 comprises 13 residues. CDR1 SNHLY and CDR2 FYNNEI come from the germline V gene. CDR3 protein: CASDRGMNTEAFF. The CDR3 nucleotides are TGTGCCAGCGACAGGGGCATGAACACTGAAGCTTTCTTT.

This clone has more than one count but fewer than ten. V and J are TRBV7-9 and TRBJ2-7; the match to TRBD1 covers 7 bases. The J segment lost 3 bases and the V segment lost 2 bases, leaving 7 bases of the junction unmatched. The CDR3 is 15 residues long. The V gene's germline CDR1 is SEHNR and CDR2 FQNEAQ (reference sequence). The CDR3, as DNA: TGTGCCAGCAGCTTATCGTTTGCAGGGGGCTACGAGCAGTACTTC. Translation gives CASSLSFAGGYEQYF.

The count of this clone is one. The V gene is TRBV6-5, the J gene TRBJ1-2; D perhaps matches TRBD1 (6 bases). CDR3 size: 14 residues. Trimming removed 5 bases at V and 8 bases at J, with 18 bases between. Per the germline V gene, CDR1 is MNHEY and CDR2 is SVGAGI. The CDR3 DNA sequence: TGTGCCAGCAGTACAACCTCAGGGGCGAAGGGCTACACCTTC. Protein sequence: CASSTTSGAKGYTF.

This rearrangement joins TRBV10-3 to TRBJ1-4; D is possibly TRBD1 (5 bases). V was pared by 7 bases and J by 8 bases, with 20 bases between. The CDR3 is 15 residues long. The germline CDR1 and CDR2 sequences are ENHRY and SYGVKD. CDR3 coding DNA: TGTGCCATCATCCCCACGGGGGGGTTCGGGGAAAAACTGTTTTTT. This codes for CAIIPTGGFGEKLFF.

The chain is built from TRBV7-9 and TRBJ2-4; D is possibly TRBD1 or TRBD2 (6 bases each). CDR1 and CDR2 (germline): SEHNR, FQNEAQ (reference sequence). The V end lost 4 bases, the J end lost 6 bases, and 16 bases lay between the germline ends. This CDR3 comprises 15 residues. The CDR3 sequence is CASSSGGAPLNIQYF. The CDR3, as DNA: TGTGCCAGCAGCTCCGGGGGCGCACCCCTAAACATTCAGTACTTC.